The clone carrying this T cell receptor (beta chain) was observed a single time. Its antigen is currently unknown. 60 Vbeta and 13 Jbeta primers were used in PCR. The repertoire was sequenced with immunoSEQ multiplex PCR; TCRdb's copy has only in-frame clones and lacks some. Of some 62,000 clones listed, 70% to 90% are singletons. Germline CDR1 is GTSNPN and CDR2 is SVGIG (reference sequence). The CDR3 runs 18 residues. V lost 3 bases to trimming and J lost 0 bases, with 23 bases between them. The data originate from a study of cytomegalovirus exposure and HLA in healthy donors. General observations from the study: A link between a missense DCLRE1C variant and TCR beta V- and J-gene trimming emerged from a later analysis. Available immune exposure information covered CMV serostatus only.

This chain connects TRBV30 to TRBJ1-1, with no clear D. The clonotype comes from a young man in good health and CMV-seronegative. The sample taken for sequencing was PBMCs. CDR3 DNA: TGTGCCTGGAGCCGACCCCAATTAGCCGGTCGGGTGAACACTGAAGCTTTCTTT. Translating it yields CAWSRPQLAGRVNTEAFF.